The entry below describes one T cell receptor beta chain. The antigen is undetermined. The sample originates from a study of neoadjuvant anti-PD-1 for oral cavity cancer. Study outcomes and limitations: Only three patients per response group were TCR-analyzed; validation needed.

The CDR3 loop spans 14 amino acids. Germline lookup yields CDR1 SGDLS and CDR2 YYNGEE. The V end lost 1 base, the J end lost 5 bases, and 12 bases lay between the germline ends. Six replicates per PBMC sample, mostly from 480 ng of genomic DNA. The protocol was immunoSEQ multiplex PCR, while the TCRdb copy is restricted to in-frame clones and leaves out a portion. The sample contains some 61,000 clones, around 83% of which appear only once. Time point of the sample: after neoadjuvant nivolumab, at surgical resection. PBMCs were not maintained or expanded in culture before analysis. This clonotype was obtained from a person between 40 and 85 years old with oral cavity squamous cell carcinoma. The source material was PBMCs, sampled after nivolumab (anti-PD-1) treatment. The V and J genes are TRBV9 and TRBJ2-5; D may be TRBD1 (6 bases). CDR3 sequence (DNA): TGTGCCAGCAGCGTATCTTCCAGGGGCGAGACCCAGTACTTC. It yields the protein CASSVSSRGETQYF.